Presented here are 29 T cell receptor beta chains from one specimen sequenced in a study of Graves' ophthalmopathy and Graves' hyperthyroidism. Amplification targeted the TCR beta CDR3 regions, with RNA transcripts as the source material. RT-PCR with HTBI primers came first, then second-round multiplex PCR. Each CDR3 protein is one row after TCRdb ran MiXCR on the multiplex PCR reads. This table has roughly 600,000 distinct CDR3 sequences, approximately 35% appearing once. The sequenced sample was peripheral blood or thyroid tissue (not recorded which). These receptors all stem from an adult man with Graves' hyperthyroidism.

This clonotype was counted a few times. V gene TRBV5-1 combines with J gene TRBJ2-5; 8 bases match TRBD1. The CDR3 contains 14 residues. After removal of 7 bases from V and 3 bases from J, the junction contained 8 bases not matched to a gene. From germline, CDR1 is SGHRS and CDR2 YFSETQ. CDR3 residues: CASGHQDREETQYF. The CDR3 nucleotides read TGCGCCAGCGGGCACCAGGACAGGGAAGAGACCCAGTACTTC.

This clonotype was detected ten times or more. The chain combines TRBV27 with TRBJ1-1, with 7 bases matching TRBD1. CDR1 and CDR2 from the germline V gene are MNHEY and SMNVEV (reference sequence). Germline trimming cut 6 bases from V and 4 bases from J; bases unmatched to any gene: 5. CDR3 length: 13 residues. Here the CDR3 DNA reads TGTGCCAGCAGCCTCCGGGACAGCACTGAAGCTTTCTTT. This encodes CASSLRDSTEAFF.

The rearrangement uses TRBV25-1 and TRBJ2-7; D unresolved. The CDR3 spans 15 residues. V lost 4 bases to trimming and J lost 4 bases, with 17 bases between them. Germline CDR1 reads MGHDK; CDR2 reads SYGVNS. Here the CDR3 DNA reads TGTGCCAGCAGTGCTAGAGGTCTACGCGGTTACGAGCAGTACTTC. Its protein product is CASSARGLRGYEQYF.

The chain links TRBV14 to TRBJ2-1; TRBD2 is a possible D gene (6 bases). The CDR3 has 11 residues. Deletions cut 4 bases from V and 10 bases from J, with 8 bases between. Germline V gene data show CDR1 as SGHDN and CDR2 as FVKESK. The CDR3 loop reads CASSRRDEQFF. CDR3 bases: TGTGCCAGCAGCCGGCGGGACGAGCAGTTCTTC.

In this sample, this clonotype turned up a few times. This rearrangement joins TRBV24-1 to TRBJ2-3; 8 nucleotides agree with TRBD1. The V gene's germline CDR1 is KGHDR and CDR2 SFDVKD. The CDR3 has 16 amino acids. V dropped 3 bases and J dropped 0; count of bases not matched to a gene: 4. The CDR3 bases are TGTGCCACCAGTGATCCGGGACAGGAGAGCACAGATACGCAGTATTTT. Amino acid sequence: CATSDPGQESTDTQYF.

This clonotype was observed many times. The V call is TRBV6-5, the J call TRBJ2-2; D unclear. CDR3 length: 15 residues. CDR1 is MNHEY, CDR2 SVGAGI, per germline. Between the trimmed V and J ends, which lost 0 bases and 4 bases, there was a span of 9 bases. The CDR3 spells CASSYSPETTGELFF. CDR3 coding DNA: TGTGCCAGCAGTTACTCGCCAGAAACCACCGGGGAGCTGTTTTTT.

In this sample, this clonotype turned up many times. This chain joins TRBV7-8 and TRBJ1-5; D gene uncertain. V lost 0 bases and J 7 bases, leaving 4 bases between the germline ends. From germline, CDR1 is SGHVS and CDR2 FQNEAQ. The CDR3 extends over 12 amino acids. In nucleotides, the CDR3 is TGTGCCAGCAGCTTAGCGGTCCAGCCCCAGCATTTT. Residues: CASSLAVQPQHF.

This clonotype was detected many times. V usage is TRBV4-2 and J usage is TRBJ2-6, with 7 bases identical to TRBD1. CDR1 LGHNA and CDR2 YNFKEQ come from the germline V gene. This CDR3 comprises 17 residues. J gave up 4 bases and V 4 bases, and 10 bases lay outside the gene matches. CDR3 in DNA: TGTGCCAGCAGCCCTGGGTTGACAGGGACCGGGGCCAACGTCCTGACTTTC. Translating it yields CASSPGLTGTGANVLTF.

This clonotype was detected many times. The genes are TRBV2 and TRBJ1-4; no firm D call. V was clipped by 4 bases and J by 0 bases, with 9 bases between them. This CDR3 contains 15 residues. Germline CDR1 SNHLY, CDR2 FYNNEI. CDR3 amino acids: CASSGSGATNEKLFF. The CDR3 nucleotides read TGTGCCAGCAGTGGGAGTGGGGCAACTAATGAAAAACTGTTTTTT.

A note on this clonotype: One base away lies a much larger clone, so this may be a sequencing read error. The chain combines TRBV5-1 with TRBJ1-2; weak D call: TRBD1 (5 bases). CDR3 length: 14 residues. Looked up from germline, CDR1 is SGHRS and CDR2 is YFSETQ. DNA for the CDR3: TGCGCCAGCAGCTCCAAGACGGGGACCTATGGCCACACCTTC. Its protein product is CASSSKTGTYGHTF.

The chain carries TRBV7-9 and TRBJ2-7; no definite D call. This CDR3 has 13 residues. CDR1 is SEHNR and CDR2 is FQNEAQ in the germline V gene (reference sequence). Trimming pared 2 bases from V and 4 bases from J, leaving 9 bases between. The CDR3 protein is CASSLKGIYEQYF. The CDR3 nucleotides are TGTGCCAGCAGCTTAAAAGGGATTTACGAGCAGTACTTC.

This clonotype showed up many times. This chain uses TRBV2 with TRBJ2-5; 11 bases are shared with TRBD2. This CDR3 is built from 14 residues. Germline lookup yields CDR1 SNHLY and CDR2 FYNNEI. The trim removed 6 bases at V and 1 base at J, leaving 1 base unmatched. The CDR3: CASRGTSGQETQYF. The CDR3 coding sequence is TGTGCCAGCAGGGGGACTAGCGGCCAAGAGACCCAGTACTTC. The variable domain in full, completed from reference TRBV2 and TRBJ2-5, reads EPEVTQTPSHQVTQMGQEVILRCVPISNHLYFYWYRQILGQKVEFLVSFYNNEISEKSEIFDDQFSVERPDGSNFTLKIRSTKLEDSAMYFCASRGTSGQETQYFGPGTRLLVL.

The table lists this clonotype with a few counts. The chain combines TRBV12-3 or TRBV12-4 with TRBJ1-2; 10 nucleotides line up with TRBD1. V lost 5 bases and J lost 3; bases outside the gene matches: 15. The CDR3 contains 18 residues. The CDR3 reads CASSPTGTGALLDYGYTF. The CDR3 DNA follows: TGTGCCAGCAGTCCTACCGGGACAGGGGCACTTTTGGACTATGGCTACACCTTC.

This clonotype was observed many times. The chain recombines TRBV10-3 with TRBJ1-2; D possibly corresponds to TRBD1 (5 bases). Between the trimmed V and J ends, which lost 4 bases and 8 bases, there was a span of 14 bases. CDR3 size: 13 residues. Germline V gene sequence: CDR1 ENHRY, CDR2 SYGVKD. The CDR3 here is CAISGRQGEGYTF. CDR3 sequence (DNA): TGTGCCATCAGTGGTCGACAAGGGGAAGGCTACACCTTC.

J is TRBJ2-5 and V is TRBV5-6; 11 nucleotides line up with TRBD2. CDR3 size: 14 residues. From germline, CDR1 is SGHDT and CDR2 YYEEEE. Germline trimming cut 4 bases from V and 5 bases from J; bases unmatched to any gene: 4. The CDR3 DNA reads TGTGCCAGCAGCCCGACTAGCGGGATCGAGACCCAGTACTTC. Its protein product is CASSPTSGIETQYF.

The chain has TRBV2 and TRBJ1-2; D perhaps matches TRBD1 (5 bases). Germline V CDR1 and CDR2: SNHLY, FYNNEI. This CDR3 region has 14 residues. V gave up 3 bases and J gave up 8 bases, with 16 bases separating them. In DNA, the CDR3 is TGTGCCAGCAGTGAGCAAGCGGGGGGTCAAGGCTACACCTTC. This translates into CASSEQAGGQGYTF.

This clonotype was counted at least ten times. The chain joins TRBV7-6 to TRBJ2-7, with D perhaps TRBD2 (5 bases). Trimming cost V 2 bases and J 7 bases, with 18 bases left between them. Germline assignment: CDR1 SGHVS and CDR2 FNYEAQ. This CDR3 is built from 15 residues. In DNA form, the CDR3 reads TGTGCCAGCAGCTTAAGTAGTGGACTCCGCGAGGAGCAGTACTTC. Protein sequence: CASSLSSGLREEQYF.

Of note for this clonotype: Since a much larger clone is just one base distant, this may be a read error. This CDR3 fails to terminate in the conserved phenylalanine or tryptophan, so it likely reflects a read error. J is TRBJ1-2 and V is TRBV7-3, with TRBD1 matching 9 bases. J gave up 1 base and V 7 bases, and 7 bases lay outside the gene matches. In germline, CDR1 is SGHTA, CDR2 FQGTGA. There are 15 residues in the CDR3. CDR3 residues: CASMEPGQGNYGYTS. CDR3 nucleotides: TGTGCCAGCATGGAACCGGGACAGGGTAACTATGGCTACACCTCC.

The chain recombines TRBV11-1 with TRBJ1-2; D not certain. V lost 5 bases and J 7 bases, leaving 14 bases between the germline ends. The CDR3 extends over 13 amino acids. CDR1 and CDR2 (germline): SGHAT, FQDESV (reference sequence). The CDR3 region is CASSIERIRGYTF. The DNA of the CDR3 is TGTGCCAGCAGCATCGAACGTATCCGTGGCTACACCTTC.

V is TRBV7-6 and J is TRBJ2-7; TRBD2 agrees at 9 bases. The end of the DNA is better explained by TRBJ2-1, so the J call may be wrong. The CDR3 has 17 amino acids. The germline gives CDR1 SGHVS, CDR2 FNYEAQ. In DNA form, the CDR3 reads TGTGCCAGCAGCTCCTGGGAAGAGCGGGGGGCCAACTATGAGCAGTTCTTC. It specifies CASSSWEERGANYEQFF.

The table lists this clonotype with a few counts. The chain has TRBV5-8 and TRBJ2-2; 9 bases line up with TRBD1. The ends lost 2 bases at V and 0 bases at J; junction bases unmatched: 2. Germline V CDR1 and CDR2: SGHTS, YDEGEE. This CDR3 is 16 amino acids long. Here the CDR3 DNA reads TGTGCCAGCAGCTTCCGGGACAGGGCGAACACCGGGGAGCTGTTTTTT. Its translation is CASSFRDRANTGELFF.

This clonotype was detected many times. The rearrangement joins TRBV7-3 to TRBJ1-1; no firm D call. The CDR3 has 12 amino acids. V was trimmed by 3 bases and J by 3 bases, leaving 5 bases between them. CDR1 is SGHTA, CDR2 FQGTGA, per germline. The CDR3 is CASSFFDTEAFF. For the CDR3, the DNA is TGTGCCAGCAGCTTCTTCGACACTGAAGCTTTCTTT. The full variable domain, its missing parts supplied by reference TRBV7-3 and TRBJ1-1, is GAGVSQTPSNKVTEKGKYVELRCDPISGHTALYWYRQSLGQGPEFLIYFQGTGAADDSGLPNDRFFAVRPEGSVSTLKIQRTERGDSAVYLCASSFFDTEAFFGQGTRLTVV.

This sequence joins TRBV24-1 and TRBJ2-1; 9 bases line up with TRBD2. There are 17 residues in the CDR3. V trimming: 5 bases; J trimming: 7 bases; junction bases outside the gene matches: 14. CDR1 is KGHDR and CDR2 is SFDVKD in the germline V gene. The CDR3 DNA is TGTGCCACCAGTGGCGGGGGTGCGGGAGGGCGAAGAAATGAGCAGTTCTTC. It yields the protein CATSGGGAGGRRNEQFF.

This clonotype showed up many times. The chain joins TRBV12-3 or TRBV12-4 to TRBJ1-1; D is possibly TRBD1 (6 bases). V lost 8 bases, J lost 9 bases, and 10 bases lay in between. This CDR3 comprises 10 residues. This CDR3 reads CASGGRKAFF. The CDR3 DNA follows: TGTGCCAGCGGGGGCAGGAAAGCTTTCTTT.

The DNA of the CDR3 is TGTGCCAGCAGCTGGTCGGGACACGGAGGTTCCGGGGAGCTGTTTTTT. This encodes CASSWSGHGGSGELFF. This chain links TRBV5-5 with TRBJ2-2; perhaps TRBD1 as D (6 bases). V was cut by 3 bases and J by 6 bases, with 18 bases left in between. The CDR3 extends over 16 amino acids. The V gene's germline CDR1 is SGHKS and CDR2 YYEKEE (reference sequence).

The genes are TRBV20-1 and TRBJ2-6, with D unresolved. The CDR3 totals 15 residues. Trimming removed 0 bases from V and 0 bases from J, with 6 bases in between. Germline lookup yields CDR1 DFQATT and CDR2 SNEGSKA (reference sequence). CDR3 region: CSARDSFSGANVLTF. The CDR3 DNA follows: TGCAGTGCTAGAGATTCCTTCTCTGGGGCCAACGTCCTGACTTTC.

This clonotype was counted at least ten times. V is TRBV19 and J is TRBJ1-1, with a tentative D call TRBD1 (6 bases). V lost 3 bases, J lost 1 base, and 6 bases lay in between. There are 13 residues in the CDR3. The germline CDR1 and CDR2 sequences are LNHDA and SQIVND (reference sequence). The CDR3 here is CASSMGANTEAFF. The DNA of the CDR3 is TGTGCCAGTAGTATGGGGGCGAACACTGAAGCTTTCTTT.

This clonotype was detected many times. The V call is TRBV20-1, the J call TRBJ2-2; no reliable D call. V was shortened by 1 base and J by 1 base, with 16 bases between the two germline ends. This CDR3 comprises 17 residues. Per the germline V gene, CDR1 is DFQATT and CDR2 is SNEGSKA (reference sequence). CDR3 nucleotides: TGCAGTGCTAGAGGGGGAAGACACCATCGGAACACCGGGGAGCTGTTTTTT. It specifies CSARGGRHHRNTGELFF.

At least ten counts were recorded for this clonotype. This chain links TRBV12-5 with TRBJ2-7, with a tentative D call TRBD2 (6 bases). The CDR3 extends over 13 amino acids. Germline CDR1 LGHNT, CDR2 FRNRAP. V was pared by 3 bases and J by 1 base, with 7 bases between. This CDR3 is CASGFSGSYEQYF. Here the CDR3 DNA reads TGTGCTAGTGGTTTTAGCGGTTCCTACGAGCAGTACTTC. Drawing the rest from reference TRBV12-5 and TRBJ2-7, the complete variable domain is DARVTQTPRHKVTEMGQEVTMRCQPILGHNTVFWYRQTMMQGLELLAYFRNRAPLDDSGMPKDRFSAEMPDATLATLKIQPSEPRDSAVYFCASGFSGSYEQYFGPGTRLTVT.